The present T cell receptor beta chain was sequenced within a study of blood T cell repertoires in COVID-19. Study-level information: Nucleic acid was either cDNA or gDNA, and it came from T cells, B-cell-depleted T cells, or PBMCs.

The germline V gene has CDR1 SGDLS and CDR2 YYNGEE. With 4 bases removed from V and 5 bases from J, the gap between germline ends came to 18 bases. CDR3 length: 15 residues. The table came from immunoSEQ multiplex PCR; TCRdb's copy has only in-frame clones and leaves some out. Of 150,000 to 190,000 clones listed, roughly 84% are singletons. The chain employs TRBV9 and TRBJ1-1; D uncertain. The receptor was derived from a woman between 55 and 75 years old with COVID-19, enrolled during active disease. Sequencing used peripheral blood. For the CDR3, the DNA is TGTGCCAGCAGCCCAGTCGGTGGGAGAGAAACTGAAGCTTTCTTT. It codes for CASSPVGGRETEAFF.